The present TCR beta chain was sequenced within a study of OX40 agonist ivuxolimab in advanced cancers. Points from the study as a whole: Antigen specificity remained undetermined for the expanded peripheral T cells.

Per germline, CDR1 MNHNY and CDR2 SVGAGI (reference sequence). This CDR3 spans 11 amino acids. Trimming removed 2 bases from V and 5 bases from J, with 4 bases in between. Libraries were prepared by immunoSEQ multiplex PCR; TCRdb keeps only in-frame clonotypes and omits some of them. The sample shows roughly 76,000 clones, 70% to 90% of them seen only once. In this sample, this clone turned up a few times. The antigen is not known. This rearrangement joins TRBV6-6 to TRBJ2-7; no clear D. This clonotype originated in an adult with an advanced solid tumor such as melanoma, head and neck, liver or kidney cancer. Specimen: CD4+ or CD8+ T cells sorted from blood, collected in a trial of the OX40 agonist ivuxolimab. DNA for the CDR3: TGTGCCAGCAGTTACACTCACGAGCAGTACTTC. It translates to CASSYTHEQYF.